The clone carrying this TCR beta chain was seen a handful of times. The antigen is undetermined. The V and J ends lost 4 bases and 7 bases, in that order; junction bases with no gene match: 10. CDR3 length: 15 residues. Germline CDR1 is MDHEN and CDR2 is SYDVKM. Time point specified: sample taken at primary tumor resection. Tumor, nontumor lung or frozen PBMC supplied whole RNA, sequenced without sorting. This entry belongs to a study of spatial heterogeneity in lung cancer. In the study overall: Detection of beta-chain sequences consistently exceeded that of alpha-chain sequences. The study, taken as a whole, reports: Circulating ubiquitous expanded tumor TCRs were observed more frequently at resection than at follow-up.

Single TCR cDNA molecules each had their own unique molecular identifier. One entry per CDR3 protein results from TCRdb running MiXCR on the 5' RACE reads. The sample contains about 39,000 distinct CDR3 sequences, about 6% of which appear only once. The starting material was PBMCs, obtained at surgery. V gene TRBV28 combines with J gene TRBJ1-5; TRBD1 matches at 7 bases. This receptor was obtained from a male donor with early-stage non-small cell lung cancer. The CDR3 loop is CASSSPDRVYQPQHF. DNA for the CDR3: TGTGCCAGCAGTTCCCCCGACAGGGTCTACCAGCCCCAGCATTTT.